This T cell receptor (beta chain) was sequenced in a study of CD8 T cells in ankylosing spondylitis. Study results and caveats: One TCR beta motif, made up of several highly homologous variants, appeared characteristic of ankylosing spondylitis blood. There were earlier reports of some motif variants in reactive arthritis synovial fluid and blood. Disease-linked clones reportedly showed significant enrichment in matched ankylosing spondylitis synovial fluid.

This clonotype came up a few times. No antigen is known for it. TCRdb recomputed calls from the 5' RACE reads with MiXCR, one row per CDR3 protein. Of 400,000 or so distinct CDR3 sequences in the sample, 25% to 30% were seen once. The sequencing sample was made of blood, either unsorted or a sorted T cell fraction (not recorded which). This TCR derives from a male donor with ankylosing spondylitis.

The CDR3 region is CASGVATDTQYF. As DNA, the CDR3 is TGTGCCAGCGGGGTGGCCACAGATACGCAGTATTTT. The V and J genes are TRBV12-3 or TRBV12-4 and TRBJ2-3; D gene unclear. The CDR3 is 12 residues long. The germline V and J ends were trimmed by 8 bases and 2 bases, with 8 bases remaining between them.